The 19 T cell receptor beta chains in this list originate from one sample, sequenced in a study of human T cells and chemical hapten exposure. TCRdb analysed the RACE reads with MiXCR anew, one entry per CDR3 protein. The repertoire consists of about 190,000 distinct CDR3 sequences, with approximately 26% occurring once and the leading ten covering 2% to 3%. Time point of the sample: patch test 3, about 24 weeks after DPC sensitization. Noted treatment: therapeutic diphenylcyclopropenone sensitization with weekly scalp DPC. Sample: whole blood, taken in connection with sensitization to the hapten diphenylcyclopropenone (DPC). These receptors came from a woman aged 40-49 years with alopecia areata. Some clones in this sample may be carry-over from other donors' samples.

This sequence joins TRBV11-2 and TRBJ2-1; D might be TRBD2 (5 bases). V was pared by 4 bases and J by 14 bases, with 12 bases between. This CDR3 contains 11 residues. Germline assignment: CDR1 SGHAT and CDR2 FQNNGV. The CDR3 bases are TGTGCCAGCAGCTCCTGGGCTAGCAAGTTCTTC. Residues: CASSSWASKFF. Full variable domain (missing parts from reference TRBV11-2 and TRBJ2-1): EAGVAQSPRYKIIEKRQSVAFWCNPISGHATLYWYQQILGQGPKLLIQFQNNGVVDDSQLPKDRFSAERLKGVDSTLKIQPAKLEDSAVYLCASSSWASKFFGPGTRLTVL.

This clonotype appeared a few times. The chain carries TRBV7-3 and TRBJ2-1, with 7 bases identical to TRBD2. Per the germline V gene, CDR1 is SGHTA and CDR2 is FQGTGA. J lost 4 bases, V lost 2 bases, and 11 bases had no gene match. The CDR3 is 17 amino acids. CDR3 loop: CASSLLVRAGEYNEQFF. In DNA, the CDR3 is TGTGCCAGCAGCTTATTAGTCAGGGCGGGAGAATACAATGAGCAGTTCTTC.

This chain uses TRBV6-6 with TRBJ2-7, with D unresolved. Germline V gene sequence: CDR1 MNHNY, CDR2 SVGAGI (reference sequence). V gave up 2 bases and J gave up 0 bases, with 11 bases separating them. The CDR3 consists of 15 residues. The CDR3 DNA is TGTGCCAGCAGTTACCTTACCGGGCCCTCCTACGAGCAGTACTTC. Translating gives CASSYLTGPSYEQYF.

The chain carries TRBV28 and TRBJ2-2; D possibly corresponds to TRBD2 (6 bases). Between the trimmed V and J ends, which lost 7 bases and 2 bases, there was a span of 14 bases. The length of the CDR3 is 15 residues. Looked up from germline, CDR1 is MDHEN and CDR2 is SYDVKM. The CDR3 sequence is CASMATSQNTGELFF. The CDR3 DNA sequence: TGTGCCAGCATGGCGACTAGTCAAAACACCGGGGAGCTGTTTTTT. Using reference TRBV28 and TRBJ2-2 for the parts outside the CDR3, the full variable domain is DVKVTQSSRYLVKRTGEKVFLECVQDMDHENMFWYRQDPGLGLRLIYFSYDVKMKEKGDIPEGYSVSREKKERFSLILESASTNQTSMYLCASMATSQNTGELFFGEGSRLTVL.

This clonotype was observed a few times. V is TRBV12-3 or TRBV12-4 and J is TRBJ2-6; no definite D call. V dropped 7 bases and J dropped 0 bases, with 7 bases sitting between them. This CDR3 spans 14 amino acids. The CDR3 DNA is TGTGCCAGCACCGAGAACTCTGGGGCCAACGTCCTGACTTTC. Translation gives CASTENSGANVLTF.

This clonotype was counted a few times. This chain uses TRBV28 with TRBJ2-7, with D unresolved. Germline V gene data show CDR1 as MDHEN and CDR2 as SYDVKM. The V and J ends lost 4 bases and 1 base respectively, with 5 bases between them. This CDR3 has 12 residues. Here the CDR3 reads CASSYGSYEQYF. In nucleotides, the CDR3 is TGTGCCAGCAGTTACGGGTCCTACGAGCAGTACTTC.

The chain joins TRBV5-6 to TRBJ1-2; TRBD1 matches 9 bases. Germline CDR1 is SGHDT and CDR2 is YYEEEE. V dropped 4 bases and J dropped 4; count of bases not matched to a gene: 8. The CDR3 contains 15 residues. The CDR3 sequence: CASSGGTGMGYGYTF. CDR3 coding DNA: TGTGCCAGCAGCGGGGGGACAGGGATGGGCTATGGCTACACCTTC.

The genes are TRBV15 and TRBJ2-7, with 10 bases that match TRBD1. J was trimmed by 5 bases and V by 1 base; bases with no gene match: 5. CDR1 and CDR2 (germline): LNHNV, YYDKDF (reference sequence). The CDR3 has 15 residues. The CDR3 sequence is CATSRARDRGHEQYF. In nucleotides, the CDR3 is TGTGCCACCAGCAGAGCCCGGGACAGGGGCCACGAGCAGTACTTC.

This clonotype has more than one count but fewer than ten. V is TRBV6-5 and J is TRBJ2-3; 9 nucleotides align to TRBD2. The V segment lost 6 bases and the J segment 7 bases; nucleotides outside the gene matches: 14. Germline lookup yields CDR1 MNHEY and CDR2 SVGAGI. This CDR3 comprises 16 residues. CDR3: CASSSAGTSWGNTQYF. For the CDR3, the DNA is TGTGCCAGCAGCTCCGCCGGGACTAGCTGGGGGAATACGCAGTATTTT.

The chain uses TRBV29-1 and TRBJ2-5, with unresolved D. V shed 3 bases and J shed 4 bases, with 9 bases lying between them. From germline, CDR1 is SQVTM and CDR2 ANQGSEA. This CDR3 contains 12 residues. This chain's CDR3 is CSVEAGPETQYF. CDR3 nucleotides: TGCAGCGTTGAGGCAGGCCCAGAGACCCAGTACTTC.

The chain links TRBV6-5 to TRBJ1-4, with D hard to call. Germline lookup yields CDR1 MNHEY and CDR2 SVGAGI. Trimming left V 3 bases short and J 8 bases short, with 16 bases between. The CDR3 has 15 amino acids. The CDR3 is CASSYTQGLLEKLFF. The CDR3 region has the DNA TGTGCCAGCAGTTATACACAAGGCCTTCTGGAAAAACTGTTTTTT.

The chain uses TRBV7-2 and TRBJ2-5, with 10 bases lining up with TRBD1. Looked up from germline, CDR1 is SGHTA and CDR2 is FQGNSA. The V segment lost 4 bases and the J segment 5 bases; nucleotides outside the gene matches: 7. This CDR3 comprises 15 residues. Here the CDR3 DNA reads TGTGCCAGCAGCTATACGACAGGGGGCAAGGAGACCCAGTACTTC. It is translated as CASSYTTGGKETQYF.

The chain combines TRBV24-1 with TRBJ2-3; no definite D call. Germline CDR1 and CDR2: KGHDR and SFDVKD. The CDR3 contains 19 residues. Trimming shortened V by 0 bases and J by 1 base, and 19 bases separated the two germline ends. The CDR3 sequence: CATSDLPGLSRGGTDTQYF. The CDR3 bases are TGTGCCACCAGTGATTTGCCTGGCTTGTCGAGAGGCGGCACAGATACGCAGTATTTT.

This clonotype was detected a few times. This chain uses TRBV4-3 with TRBJ2-1; 7 bases align to TRBD2. Germline-derived CDR1 and CDR2 are LGHNA and YSLEER. Trimming removed 1 base from V and 4 bases from J; junction bases left unmatched: 7. The CDR3 sequence is 16 residues long. The CDR3 nucleotides read TGCGCCAGCAGCCAAGCCCCTAGCGGATCTTACAATGAGCAGTTCTTC. Translation: CASSQAPSGSYNEQFF.

This clonotype was seen a handful of times. This chain joins TRBV20-1 and TRBJ2-7; 7 bases map to TRBD1. The CDR3 covers 14 residues. The germline V gene has CDR1 DFQATT and CDR2 SNEGSKA (reference sequence). J lost 5 bases, V lost 0 bases, and 7 bases had no gene match. The chain's CDR3 is CSARDSGRGNEQYF. CDR3 DNA sequence: TGCAGTGCTAGAGATTCAGGCAGGGGGAACGAGCAGTACTTC.

V and J are TRBV3-1 and TRBJ1-2; TRBD1 matches 7 bases. The V gene end was trimmed by 8 bases and the J gene end by 0 bases; junction bases not matched to a gene: 0. Germline V gene data show CDR1 as LGHDT and CDR2 as YNNKEL (reference sequence). The CDR3 contains 12 residues. The CDR3 DNA follows: TGTGCCAGCGGGACAGCTAACTATGGCTACACCTTC. Protein sequence: CASGTANYGYTF.

The chain has TRBV20-1 and TRBJ1-1; D is uncertain. V lost 1 base and J 6 bases, leaving 9 bases between the germline ends. Germline V gene data show CDR1 as DFQATT and CDR2 as SNEGSKA (reference sequence). The CDR3 covers 12 residues. The CDR3 coding sequence is TGCAGTGCTAGAGTTGGGGATCCTGAAGCTTTCTTT. Its translation is CSARVGDPEAFF.

In this sample, this clonotype turned up a few times. CDR3 region: CASSFSQRGMGYTF. DNA of the CDR3: TGTGCCAGCAGTTTTTCCCAACGCGGGATGGGCTACACCTTC. The J gene is TRBJ1-2, the V gene TRBV28, with no clear D. Germline V gene lookup returns CDR1 MDHEN and CDR2 SYDVKM. Deletions cut 3 bases from V and 8 bases from J, with 16 bases between. CDR3 length: 14 residues.

This chain links TRBV28 with TRBJ2-7; no reliable D call. The CDR3 consists of 14 residues. Per germline, CDR1 MDHEN and CDR2 SYDVKM. The V gene lost 2 bases and the J gene lost 3 bases, with 11 bases spanning the gap. The CDR3 protein is CASSLGSTLYEQYF. The CDR3, as DNA: TGTGCCAGCAGTTTAGGATCTACCCTCTACGAGCAGTACTTC.